This passage covers 20 T cell receptor beta chains from one sample sequenced in a study of cytomegalovirus exposure and HLA in healthy donors. PCR employed 60 Vbeta and 13 Jbeta primers. Clones were sequenced by immunoSEQ multiplex PCR, and TCRdb holds only the in-frame ones, with some missing. The repertoire has 70,000 to 95,000 clones, about 84% of them found once; the top ten carry 2% to 2.5%. Sequenced: PBMCs. The receptors come from a man aged 18-30 years in good health and CMV-seronegative.

This clone has more than one count but fewer than ten. The chain uses TRBV9 and TRBJ1-2; 7 nucleotides line up with TRBD1. This CDR3 contains 15 residues. The V segment lost 2 bases and the J segment 8 bases; nucleotides outside the gene matches: 12. The germline gives CDR1 SGDLS, CDR2 YYNGEE. The CDR3 here is CASSVFGQAAGGYTF. The CDR3 nucleotides are TGTGCCAGCAGCGTGTTTGGACAGGCCGCCGGAGGCTACACCTTC.

The V and J genes are TRBV14 and TRBJ1-1; a possible D gene is TRBD1 (5 bases). V shed 3 bases and J shed 4 bases, with 15 bases lying between them. This CDR3 comprises 15 residues. From germline, CDR1 is SGHDN and CDR2 FVKESK. The DNA for the CDR3 is TGTGCCAGCAGCCAGGGCGGGGCCCTGAGCACTGAAGCTTTCTTT. Its protein is CASSQGGALSTEAFF.

V is TRBV6-5 and J is TRBJ2-7, with D maybe TRBD2 (6 bases). In germline, CDR1 is MNHEY, CDR2 SVGAGI. The CDR3 consists of 15 residues. Trimming stripped 0 bases from V and 1 base from J, with 10 bases between. The CDR3 region has the DNA TGTGCCAGCAGTTACTCTGGCGGGGAGTCCTACGAGCAGTACTTC. It codes for CASSYSGGESYEQYF.

The genes are TRBV5-1 and TRBJ2-5; 11 bases fit TRBD1. The DNA end lines up better with TRBJ2-7; the J call may be wrong. In germline, CDR1 is SGHRS, CDR2 YFSETQ. This CDR3 has 15 residues. The CDR3 sequence is CASSLRTGGFYEQYF. For the CDR3, the DNA is TGCGCCAGCAGCCTTCGGACAGGGGGCTTTTACGAGCAGTACTTC.

The chain couples TRBV11-2 to TRBJ1-1; 7 nucleotides align to TRBD1. V lost 5 bases and J lost 0; bases outside the gene matches: 6. The CDR3 runs to 15 residues. Germline CDR1 is SGHAT and CDR2 is FQNNGV. DNA of the CDR3: TGTGCCAGCAGCCGACCGGGACAGTTGAACACTGAAGCTTTCTTT. Amino acid sequence: CASSRPGQLNTEAFF.

The chain joins TRBV5-4 to TRBJ1-1, with D tentatively TRBD1 (5 bases). The CDR3 consists of 16 residues. Trimming took off 5 bases at V and 2 bases at J, with 19 bases between the two ends. Germline CDR1 reads SGHNT; CDR2 reads YYREEE (reference sequence). The CDR3 sequence is CASSGEPRGVNTEAFF. The CDR3 region has the DNA TGTGCCAGCAGTGGCGAGCCCCGGGGGGTCAACACTGAAGCTTTCTTT.

The chain recombines TRBV6-4 with TRBJ1-4; tentative D call: TRBD1 (6 bases). The ends were cut back, 6 bases at V and 3 bases at J, with 29 bases in the middle. Germline V gene sequence: CDR1 MRHNA, CDR2 SNTAGT. The CDR3 has 20 residues. The CDR3 bases are TGTGCCAGCAGCTTCACCGGGACATATCTCCGGAGGCAATCTAATGAAAAACTGTTTTTT. Amino acids: CASSFTGTYLRRQSNEKLFF.

The chain employs TRBV5-1 and TRBJ2-5; 9 bases line up with TRBD2. The CDR3 runs 17 residues. Germline V gives CDR1 SGHRS, CDR2 YFSETQ. The V segment lost 0 bases and the J segment 5 bases; nucleotides outside the gene matches: 11. CDR3 in DNA: TGCGCCAGCAGCTTGGAACCGCGGGGGGGCTTGGTGGAGACCCAGTACTTC. This sequence encodes CASSLEPRGGLVETQYF. The whole variable domain, remainder taken from reference TRBV5-1 and TRBJ2-5, is KAGVTQTPRYLIKTRGQQVTLSCSPISGHRSVSWYQQTPGQGLQFLFEYFSETQRNKGNFPGRFSGRQFSNSRSEMNVSTLELGDSALYLCASSLEPRGGLVETQYFGPGTRLLVL.

This chain links TRBV27 with TRBJ2-7, with 7 bases that match TRBD1. J was trimmed by 3 bases and V by 5 bases; bases with no gene match: 7. The germline gives CDR1 MNHEY, CDR2 SMNVEV (reference sequence). The CDR3 is made up of 14 amino acids. CDR3 in amino acids: CASSGRQGNYEQYF. The CDR3 nucleotides are TGTGCCAGCAGTGGCAGACAGGGAAACTACGAGCAGTACTTC.

V is TRBV6-1 and J is TRBJ2-7; D is undetermined. This CDR3 contains 14 residues. Trimming stripped 2 bases from V and 2 bases from J, with 10 bases between. Germline loops: CDR1 MNHNS, CDR2 SASEGT. CDR3 sequence reads: CASSEFQAPYEQYF. CDR3 in DNA: TGTGCCAGCAGTGAATTTCAGGCTCCCTACGAGCAGTACTTC.

This clone has just a few counts. The rearrangement uses TRBV5-1 and TRBJ2-5, with TRBD1 as a possible D gene (5 bases). The ends were cut back, 7 bases at V and 5 bases at J, with 6 bases in the middle. Germline values: CDR1 SGHRS, CDR2 YFSETQ. The CDR3 consists of 10 residues. CDR3 in DNA: TGCGCCAGCGCAGGGGAGACCCAGTACTTC. Translated: CASAGETQYF.

The gene calls are TRBV27 and TRBJ2-1, with 11 bases that match TRBD1. The CDR3 covers 15 residues. V dropped 8 bases and J dropped 8; count of bases not matched to a gene: 11. The germline CDR1 and CDR2 sequences are MNHEY and SMNVEV (reference sequence). CDR3 DNA: TGTGCCAGCTGTACCCTGGACAGGGGGCCGGATGAGCAGTTCTTC. Translation gives CASCTLDRGPDEQFF.

CDR3 amino acids: CASSLGTGGNTQYF. The CDR3 DNA reads as TGCGCCAGCAGCTTGGGGACCGGGGGGAATACGCAGTATTTT. The chain employs TRBV5-1 and TRBJ2-3; 7 nucleotides line up with TRBD2. CDR1 SGHRS and CDR2 YFSETQ come from the germline V gene. Trimming cost V 0 bases and J 7 bases; bases outside gene matches: 5. The length of the CDR3 is 14 residues. The full variable domain, rest sourced from reference TRBV5-1 and TRBJ2-3, is KAGVTQTPRYLIKTRGQQVTLSCSPISGHRSVSWYQQTPGQGLQFLFEYFSETQRNKGNFPGRFSGRQFSNSRSEMNVSTLELGDSALYLCASSLGTGGNTQYFGPGTRLTVL.

This chain uses TRBV5-1 with TRBJ2-3, with unresolved D. The V end was cut by 1 base, the J end by 2 bases, with 5 bases between. The V gene's germline CDR1 is SGHRS and CDR2 YFSETQ. This CDR3 has 13 residues. CDR3 sequence: CASSLTNTDTQYF. DNA of the CDR3: TGCGCCAGCAGCTTGACTAACACAGATACGCAGTATTTT.

This clone was recorded once. The chain links TRBV6-6 to TRBJ2-3; D call uncertain. The V gene's germline CDR1 is MNHNY and CDR2 SVGAGI (reference sequence). Between the trimmed V and J ends, which lost 6 bases and 4 bases, there was a span of 8 bases. There are 12 residues in the CDR3. The CDR3 region is CASRAQADTQYF. The CDR3 DNA reads TGTGCCAGCAGGGCCCAGGCAGATACGCAGTATTTT.

The gene calls are TRBV10-3 and TRBJ1-2, with D possibly being TRBD1 (5 bases). Deletions cut 6 bases from V and 8 bases from J, with 16 bases between. The CDR3 covers 13 residues. Germline V CDR1 and CDR2: ENHRY, SYGVKD. In DNA form, the CDR3 reads TGTGCCATCAGACCAGCCGGGGGGTGGGGCTACACCTTC. Residues: CAIRPAGGWGYTF.

This clone was seen just once. The chain combines TRBV7-9 with TRBJ2-1, with D uncertain. There are 13 residues in the CDR3. Trimming shortened V by 4 bases and J by 7 bases, and 11 bases separated the two germline ends. Germline CDR1 and CDR2: SEHNR and FQNEAQ (reference sequence). CDR3 amino acids: CASSSWQTNEQFF. DNA for the CDR3: TGTGCCAGCAGCTCATGGCAGACAAATGAGCAGTTCTTC.

The V gene is TRBV4-2, the J gene TRBJ2-7; TRBD1 agrees at 10 bases. This CDR3 has 14 residues. Germline lookup yields CDR1 LGHNA and CDR2 YNFKEQ. V was pared by 4 bases and J by 2 bases, with 2 bases of the junction left unmatched. CDR3 nucleotide sequence: TGTGCCAGCAGCCCCGGACAGGGGGCCTACGAGCAGTACTTC. Encoded protein: CASSPGQGAYEQYF.

The chain recombines TRBV7-9 with TRBJ1-5; no definite D call. Germline CDR1 and CDR2: SEHNR and FQNEAQ (reference sequence). Trimming took off 4 bases at V and 9 bases at J, with 13 bases between the two ends. The CDR3 runs to 13 residues. CDR3 nucleotide sequence: TGTGCCAGCAGCTCGGGTGTTTTGAGGCCCCAGCATTTT. This codes for CASSSGVLRPQHF.

This clone was picked up one time. J is TRBJ2-7 and V is TRBV25-1; D is perhaps TRBD1 (6 bases). The CDR3 is made up of 12 amino acids. Looked up from germline, CDR1 is MGHDK and CDR2 is SYGVNS. V was cut by 5 bases and J by 7 bases, with 12 bases left in between. Here the CDR3 reads CASSPGQREQYF. CDR3 sequence (DNA): TGTGCCAGCAGTCCGGGACAACGGGAGCAGTACTTC.